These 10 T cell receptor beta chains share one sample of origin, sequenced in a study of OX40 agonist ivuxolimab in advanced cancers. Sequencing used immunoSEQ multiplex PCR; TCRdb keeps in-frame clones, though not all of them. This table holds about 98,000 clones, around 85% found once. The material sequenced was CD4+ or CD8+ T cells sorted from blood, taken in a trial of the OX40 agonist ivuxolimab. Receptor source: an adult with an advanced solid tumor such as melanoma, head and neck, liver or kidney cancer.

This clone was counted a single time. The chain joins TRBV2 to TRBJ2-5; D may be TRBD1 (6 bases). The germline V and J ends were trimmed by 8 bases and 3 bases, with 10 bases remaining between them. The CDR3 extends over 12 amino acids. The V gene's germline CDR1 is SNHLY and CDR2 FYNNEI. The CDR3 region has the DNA TGTGCCAGCTTGAGACAGGAAGAGACCCAGTACTTC. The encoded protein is CASLRQEETQYF.

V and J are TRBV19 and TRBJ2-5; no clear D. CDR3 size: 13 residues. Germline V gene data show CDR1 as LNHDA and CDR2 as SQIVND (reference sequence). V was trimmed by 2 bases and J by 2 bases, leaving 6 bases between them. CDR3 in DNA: TGTGCCAGTAGTATAAGTCAGCAAGAGACCCAGTACTTC. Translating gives CASSISQQETQYF.

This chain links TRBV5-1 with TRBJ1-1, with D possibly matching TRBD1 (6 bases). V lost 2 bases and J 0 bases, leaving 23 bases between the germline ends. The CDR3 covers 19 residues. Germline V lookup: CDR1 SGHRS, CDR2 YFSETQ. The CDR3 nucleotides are TGCGCCAGCAGCTTCCGGGGGGGCGGTTGGACGGACATGAACACTGAAGCTTTCTTT. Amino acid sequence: CASSFRGGGWTDMNTEAFF. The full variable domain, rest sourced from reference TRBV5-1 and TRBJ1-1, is KAGVTQTPRYLIKTRGQQVTLSCSPISGHRSVSWYQQTPGQGLQFLFEYFSETQRNKGNFPGRFSGRQFSNSRSEMNVSTLELGDSALYLCASSFRGGGWTDMNTEAFFGQGTRLTVV.

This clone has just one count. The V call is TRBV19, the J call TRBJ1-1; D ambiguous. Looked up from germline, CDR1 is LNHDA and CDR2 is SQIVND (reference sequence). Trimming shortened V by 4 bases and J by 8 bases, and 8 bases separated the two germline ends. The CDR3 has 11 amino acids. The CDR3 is CASSKREEAFF. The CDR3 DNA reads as TGTGCCAGTAGTAAGAGAGAAGAAGCTTTCTTT.

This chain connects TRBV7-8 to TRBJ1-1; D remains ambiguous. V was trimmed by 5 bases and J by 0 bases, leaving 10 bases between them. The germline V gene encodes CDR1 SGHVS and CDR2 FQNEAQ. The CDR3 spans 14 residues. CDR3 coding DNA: TGTGCCAGCAGCGAACGCACATTGAACACTGAAGCTTTCTTT. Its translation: CASSERTLNTEAFF.

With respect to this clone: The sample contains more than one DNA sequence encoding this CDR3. The CDR3 DNA reads as TGTGCCAGCTCACCAGGGGGCAATCAGCCCCAGCATTTT. Its translation is CASSPGGNQPQHF. V gene TRBV18 combines with J gene TRBJ1-5, with D unclear. V dropped 2 bases and J dropped 2 bases, with 4 bases sitting between them. Looked up from germline, CDR1 is KGHSH and CDR2 is LQKENI. The length of the CDR3 is 13 residues.

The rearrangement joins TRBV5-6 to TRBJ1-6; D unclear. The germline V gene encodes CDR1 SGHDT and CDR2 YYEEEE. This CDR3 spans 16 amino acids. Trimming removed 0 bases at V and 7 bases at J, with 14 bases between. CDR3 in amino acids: CASSLGQLFGNSPLHF. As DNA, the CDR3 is TGTGCCAGCAGCTTGGGGCAGCTCTTTGGGAATTCACCCCTCCACTTT.

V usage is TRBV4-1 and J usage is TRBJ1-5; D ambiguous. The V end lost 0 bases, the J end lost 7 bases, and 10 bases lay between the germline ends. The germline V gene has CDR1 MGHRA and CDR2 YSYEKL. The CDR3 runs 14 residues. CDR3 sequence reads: CASSQDSFFQPQHF. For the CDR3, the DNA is TGCGCCAGCAGCCAAGATAGTTTCTTCCAGCCCCAGCATTTT.

In DNA, the CDR3 is TGCGCCAGCAGCTTGGCCGGGGGGACAGTTAATGAAAAACTGTTTTTT. Amino acid sequence: CASSLAGGTVNEKLFF. The chain links TRBV5-1 to TRBJ1-4; 7 bases are a match to TRBD1. This CDR3 is built from 16 residues. Germline V gene data show CDR1 as SGHRS and CDR2 as YFSETQ. The V segment lost 0 bases and the J segment 4 bases; nucleotides outside the gene matches: 6.

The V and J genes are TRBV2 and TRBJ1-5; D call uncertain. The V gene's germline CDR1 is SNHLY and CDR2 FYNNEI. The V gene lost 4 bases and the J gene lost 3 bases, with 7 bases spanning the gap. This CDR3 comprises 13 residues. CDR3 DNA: TGTGCCAGCAGTGGGGGTCTCAATCAGCCCCAGCATTTT. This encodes CASSGGLNQPQHF.